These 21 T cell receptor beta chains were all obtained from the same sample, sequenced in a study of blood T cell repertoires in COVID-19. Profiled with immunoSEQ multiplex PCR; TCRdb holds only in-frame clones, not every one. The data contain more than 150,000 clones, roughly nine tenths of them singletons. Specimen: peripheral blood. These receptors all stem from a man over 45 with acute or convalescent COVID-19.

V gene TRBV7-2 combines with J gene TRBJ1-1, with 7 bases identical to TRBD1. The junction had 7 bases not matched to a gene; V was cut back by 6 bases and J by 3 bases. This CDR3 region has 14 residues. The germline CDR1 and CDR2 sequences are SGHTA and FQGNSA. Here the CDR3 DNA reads TGTGCCAGCAGAAGGCAGGGGGGAGACACTGAAGCTTTCTTT. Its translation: CASRRQGGDTEAFF.

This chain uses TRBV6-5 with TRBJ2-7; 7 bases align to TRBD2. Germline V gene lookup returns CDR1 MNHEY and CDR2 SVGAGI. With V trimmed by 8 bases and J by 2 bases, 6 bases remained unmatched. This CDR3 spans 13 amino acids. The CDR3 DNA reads TGTGCCAGCGGGGGGGGTTGGCCCTACGAGCAGTACTTC. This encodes CASGGGWPYEQYF.

This chain's CDR3 is CASSIPPGRFNSGNTIYF. In DNA form, the CDR3 reads TGTGCCAGTAGTATCCCGCCGGGTCGCTTTAACTCTGGAAACACCATATATTTT. V is TRBV19 and J is TRBJ1-3; D not certain. The CDR3 sequence is 18 residues long. V shed 3 bases and J shed 0 bases, with 18 bases lying between them. The germline gives CDR1 LNHDA, CDR2 SQIVND (reference sequence).

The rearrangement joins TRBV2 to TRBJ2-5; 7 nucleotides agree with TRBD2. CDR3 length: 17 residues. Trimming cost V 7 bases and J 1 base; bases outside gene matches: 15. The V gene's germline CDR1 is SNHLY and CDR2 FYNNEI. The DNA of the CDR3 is TGTGCCAGCAAAGGGTTGAGGCTAGCGGATACCCAAGAGACCCAGTACTTC. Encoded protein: CASKGLRLADTQETQYF.

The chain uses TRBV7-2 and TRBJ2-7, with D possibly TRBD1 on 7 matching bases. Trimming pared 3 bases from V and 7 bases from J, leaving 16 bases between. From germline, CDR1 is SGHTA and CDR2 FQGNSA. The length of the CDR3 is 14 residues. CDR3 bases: TGTGCCAGCAGCTTGAGTTTCGCAGGGGGGGAGCAGTACGTC. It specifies CASSLSFAGGEQYV.

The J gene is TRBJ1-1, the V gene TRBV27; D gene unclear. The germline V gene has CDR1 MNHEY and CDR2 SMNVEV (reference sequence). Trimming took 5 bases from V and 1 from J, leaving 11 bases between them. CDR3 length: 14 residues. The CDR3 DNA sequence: TGTGCCAGCAGTCCGCAATCAGGGAACACTGAAGCTTTCTTT. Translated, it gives CASSPQSGNTEAFF.

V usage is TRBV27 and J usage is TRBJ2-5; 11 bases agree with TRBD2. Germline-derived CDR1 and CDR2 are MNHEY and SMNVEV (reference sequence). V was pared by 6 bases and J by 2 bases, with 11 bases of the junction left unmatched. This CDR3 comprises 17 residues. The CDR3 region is CASRPLSGGAGQETQYF. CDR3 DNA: TGTGCCAGCAGGCCCCTTAGCGGGGGGGCGGGGCAAGAGACCCAGTACTTC.

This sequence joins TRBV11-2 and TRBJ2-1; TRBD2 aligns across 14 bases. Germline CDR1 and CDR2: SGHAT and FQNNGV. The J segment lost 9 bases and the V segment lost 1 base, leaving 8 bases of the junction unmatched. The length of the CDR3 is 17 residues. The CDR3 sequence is CASSLGVGLAGVFEQFF. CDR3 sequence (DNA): TGTGCCAGCAGCTTAGGGGTGGGACTAGCGGGAGTCTTTGAGCAGTTCTTC.

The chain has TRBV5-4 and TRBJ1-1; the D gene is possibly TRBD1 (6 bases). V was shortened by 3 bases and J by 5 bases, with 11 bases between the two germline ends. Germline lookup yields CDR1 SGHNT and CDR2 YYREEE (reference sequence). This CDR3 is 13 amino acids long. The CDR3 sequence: CASSWRGGTEAFF. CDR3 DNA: TGTGCCAGCAGCTGGAGGGGGGGTACTGAAGCTTTCTTT.

The CDR3 is CAWSANLEGKLFF. In nucleotides, the CDR3 is TGTGCCTGGAGTGCTAATTTGGAGGGAAAACTGTTTTTT. The chain links TRBV30 to TRBJ1-4, with D unresolved. Germline CDR1 and CDR2: GTSNPN and SVGIG (reference sequence). V lost 1 base and J lost 10, with 13 bases in between. The CDR3 has 13 residues.

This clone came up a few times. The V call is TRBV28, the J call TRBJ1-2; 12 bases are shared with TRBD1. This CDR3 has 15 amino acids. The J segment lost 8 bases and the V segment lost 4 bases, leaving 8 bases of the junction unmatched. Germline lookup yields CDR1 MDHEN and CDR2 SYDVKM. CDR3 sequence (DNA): TGTGCCAGCAGTTCTGGGGGGACAGGGGGCGCAGGCTACACCTTC. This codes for CASSSGGTGGAGYTF.

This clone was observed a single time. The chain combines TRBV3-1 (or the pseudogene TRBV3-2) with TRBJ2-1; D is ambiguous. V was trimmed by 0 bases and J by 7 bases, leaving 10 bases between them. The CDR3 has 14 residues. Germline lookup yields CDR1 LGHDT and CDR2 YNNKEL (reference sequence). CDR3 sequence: CASSQDLVANEQFF. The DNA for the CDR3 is TGTGCCAGCAGCCAAGATCTTGTTGCGAATGAGCAGTTCTTC.

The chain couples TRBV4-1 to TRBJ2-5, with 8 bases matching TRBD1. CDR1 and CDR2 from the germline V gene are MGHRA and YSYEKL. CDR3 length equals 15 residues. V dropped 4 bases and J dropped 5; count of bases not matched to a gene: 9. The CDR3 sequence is CASSPDRGVVETQYF. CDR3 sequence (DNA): TGCGCCAGCAGCCCAGACAGGGGAGTAGTGGAGACCCAGTACTTC.

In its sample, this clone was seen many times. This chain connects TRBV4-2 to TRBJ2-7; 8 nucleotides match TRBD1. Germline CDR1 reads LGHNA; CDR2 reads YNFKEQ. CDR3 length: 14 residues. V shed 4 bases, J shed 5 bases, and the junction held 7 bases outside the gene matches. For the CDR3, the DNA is TGTGCCAGCAGCCGACAGGACAGGGAGGACGAGCAGTACTTC. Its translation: CASSRQDREDEQYF.

CDR3: CASSYSTGSGKETQYF. CDR3 DNA sequence: TGTGCCAGCAGTTACTCGACCGGGTCGGGGAAAGAGACCCAGTACTTC. The rearrangement links TRBV6-5 to TRBJ2-5, with D possibly TRBD2 on 5 matching bases. The ends were cut back, 0 bases at V and 3 bases at J, with 14 bases in the middle. CDR1 and CDR2 (germline): MNHEY, SVGAGI. The CDR3 is made up of 16 amino acids.

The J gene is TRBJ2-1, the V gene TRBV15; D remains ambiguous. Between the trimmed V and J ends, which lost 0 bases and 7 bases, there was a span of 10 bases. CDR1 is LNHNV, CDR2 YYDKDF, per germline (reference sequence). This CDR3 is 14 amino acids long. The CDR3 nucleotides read TGTGCCACCAGCAGAGAGGCAGGAAGGAATGAGCAGTTCTTC. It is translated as CATSREAGRNEQFF.

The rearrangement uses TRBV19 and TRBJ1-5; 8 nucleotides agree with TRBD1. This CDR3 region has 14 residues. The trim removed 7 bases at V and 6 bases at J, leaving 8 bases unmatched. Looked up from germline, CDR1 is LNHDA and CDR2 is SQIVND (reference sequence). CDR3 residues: CASKRDRSSQPQHF. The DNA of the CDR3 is TGTGCCAGTAAACGGGACAGGTCGAGTCAGCCCCAGCATTTT.

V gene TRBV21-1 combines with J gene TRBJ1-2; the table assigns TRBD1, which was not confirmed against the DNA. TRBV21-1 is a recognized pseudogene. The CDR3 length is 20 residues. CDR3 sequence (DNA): TGTGCCAGCAGCAAATTTCAGGTCCCGTCCCCTATAAGGTATAACTATGGCTACACCTTC. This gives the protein CASSKFQVPSPIRYNYGYTF.

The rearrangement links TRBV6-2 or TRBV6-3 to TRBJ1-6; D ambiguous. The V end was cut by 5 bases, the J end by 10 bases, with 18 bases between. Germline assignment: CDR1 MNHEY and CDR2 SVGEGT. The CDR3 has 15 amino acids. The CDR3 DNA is TGTGCCAGCAGTACGACCCCAGCTTGGGAGTCACCCCTCCACTTT. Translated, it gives CASSTTPAWESPLHF.

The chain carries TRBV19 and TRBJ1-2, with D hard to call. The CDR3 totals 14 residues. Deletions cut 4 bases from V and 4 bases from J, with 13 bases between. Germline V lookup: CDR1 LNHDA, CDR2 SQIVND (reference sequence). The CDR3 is CASSNSNSAYGYTF. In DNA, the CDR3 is TGTGCCAGTAGTAACAGCAACTCGGCCTATGGCTACACCTTC. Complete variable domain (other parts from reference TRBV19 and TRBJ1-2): DGGITQSPKYLFRKEGQNVTLSCEQNLNHDAMYWYRQDPGQGLRLIYYSQIVNDFQKGDIAEGYSVSREKKESFPLTVTSAQKNPTAFYLCASSNSNSAYGYTFGSGTRLTVV.

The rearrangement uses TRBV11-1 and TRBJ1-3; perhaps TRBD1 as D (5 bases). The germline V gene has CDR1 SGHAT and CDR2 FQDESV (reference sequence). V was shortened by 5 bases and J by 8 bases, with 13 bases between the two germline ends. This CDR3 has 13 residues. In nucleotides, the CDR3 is TGTGCCAGCAGCCAAGGACATCGAGACACCATATATTTT. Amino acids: CASSQGHRDTIYF. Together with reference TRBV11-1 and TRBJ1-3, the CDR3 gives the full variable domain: EAEVAQSPRYKITEKSQAVAFWCDPISGHATLYWYRQILGQGPELLVQFQDESVVDDSQLPKDRFSAERLKGVDSTLKIQPAELGDSAMYLCASSQGHRDTIYFGEGSWLTVV.